This TCR beta chain was observed in a study of shared clonotypes between healthy human individuals. Study-level results: It was observed that roughly 5.4% of naive CD4 clonotypes were shared across a handful of donors.

On this clone: Its matching antigen is unknown.

Germline lookup yields CDR1 ENHRY and CDR2 SYGVKD. V was cut by 7 bases and J by 5 bases, with 17 bases left in between. The CDR3 spans 15 residues. The deep-level immunoSEQ assay was used. 200 ng DNA, around 30,000 T cell genomes, went into each sorted-subset replicate PCR. Data came from immunoSEQ multiplex PCR; TCRdb stores just in-frame clones and leaves some out. This table has 1.4 million or so clones, 98% to 99% appearing once. The source is a man younger than 45 in good health. Sequencing was performed on naive CD4+ T cells sorted from blood. Subset of the sample: CD45RA+ positively selected. This chain connects TRBV10-3 to TRBJ2-2; no definite D call. The CDR3 loop is CAIKVATDGTGELFF. The CDR3 nucleotides are TGTGCCATCAAAGTTGCGACCGATGGAACCGGGGAGCTGTTTTTT.